Shown below are 12 T cell receptor beta chains from a single sample sequenced in a study of T cells in Graves' hyperthyroidism and ophthalmopathy. Amplification of TCR beta CDR3 regions used RNA as the template. A set of HTBI primers served as the primers for a first-round RT-PCR of the TCR CDR3. TCRdb analysed the multiplex PCR reads with MiXCR anew, one entry per CDR3 protein. The sample has 600,000 to 850,000 distinct CDR3 sequences; 15% to 20% are singletons. Sequenced material: blood. The receptors were sampled from a woman aged 50 to 60 with Graves' hyperthyroidism that later progressed to Graves' ophthalmopathy.

The V call is TRBV19, the J call TRBJ1-5; possibly TRBD1 for D (6 bases). CDR1 LNHDA and CDR2 SQIVND come from the germline V gene (reference sequence). The CDR3 has 17 residues. Trimming removed 0 bases from V and 2 bases from J, with 14 bases in between. CDR3: CASSIDRRAGGNQPQHF. The DNA for the CDR3 is TGTGCCAGTAGTATAGACCGCCGGGCAGGGGGCAATCAGCCCCAGCATTTT.

This clonotype was counted a few times. The chain joins TRBV20-1 to TRBJ1-2; D call uncertain. The length of the CDR3 is 12 residues. Per the germline V gene, CDR1 is DFQATT and CDR2 is SNEGSKA (reference sequence). V lost 3 bases and J 0 bases, leaving 5 bases between the germline ends. CDR3 sequence reads: CSASSPNYGYTF. As DNA, the CDR3 is TGCAGTGCTAGCTCTCCTAACTATGGCTACACCTTC.

Note on this clonotype: One end of the junction fails to match germline, which may point to a read error. The chain combines TRBV6-1 with TRBJ2-2; D perhaps matches TRBD2 (6 bases). Looked up from germline, CDR1 is MNHNS and CDR2 is SASEGT. The CDR3 loop spans 16 amino acids. In nucleotides, the CDR3 is TGTGCCAGCAGTGAACTTCTTAGCGAAGGCACCGGGGGGCTGTTTTTT. This translates into CASSELLSEGTGGLFF.

This clonotype showed up just a few times. The chain is built from TRBV7-9 and TRBJ2-1; D ambiguous. Looked up from germline, CDR1 is SEHNR and CDR2 is FQNEAQ (reference sequence). V was trimmed by 1 base and J by 5 bases, leaving 21 bases between them. This CDR3 region has 18 residues. CDR3 bases: TGTGCCAGCAGCTTAGGGATGAACTACGAACCACCCCACAATGAGCAGTTCTTC. It codes for CASSLGMNYEPPHNEQFF.

The V and J genes are TRBV20-1 and TRBJ1-4; D remains unclear. In germline, CDR1 is DFQATT, CDR2 SNEGSKA (reference sequence). This CDR3 is built from 13 residues. The V end lost 5 bases, the J end lost 7 bases, and 14 bases lay between the germline ends. Here the CDR3 reads CSARIGLGEKLFF. The CDR3 region has the DNA TGCAGTGCTCGAATAGGGTTAGGTGAAAAACTGTTTTTT.

This clonotype showed up many times. The V gene is TRBV11-2, the J gene TRBJ1-2; D is possibly TRBD1 (5 bases). CDR1 SGHAT and CDR2 FQNNGV come from the germline V gene. This CDR3 region has 14 residues. The germline V and J ends were trimmed by 3 bases and 3 bases, with 11 bases remaining between them. The DNA for the CDR3 is TGTGCCAGCAGCTTGGGCGGGACGCACTATGGCTACACCTTC. This translates into CASSLGGTHYGYTF.

The table lists this clonotype with a few counts. V and J are TRBV10-1 and TRBJ2-3; D gene uncertain. V lost 2 bases to trimming and J lost 2 bases, with 8 bases between them. This CDR3 spans 14 amino acids. From germline, CDR1 is WNHNN and CDR2 SYGVQD (reference sequence). CDR3 region: CASSENRFTDTQYF. The CDR3 DNA sequence: TGCGCCAGCAGTGAGAACCGGTTCACAGATACGCAGTATTTT.

DNA for the CDR3: TGTGCCAGCAGTGAAGGTGGACAGGGCTCTATCGAAGCTTTCTTT. Encoded protein: CASSEGGQGSIEAFF. This chain connects TRBV6-1 to TRBJ1-1, with 8 bases lining up with TRBD1. Germline loops: CDR1 MNHNS, CDR2 SASEGT. J was trimmed by 8 bases and V by 1 base; bases with no gene match: 9. The CDR3 has 15 amino acids.

This clonotype was counted a few times. This chain joins TRBV20-1 and TRBJ2-5, with D uncertain. Trimming left V 3 bases short and J 5 bases short, with 10 bases between. Germline V lookup: CDR1 DFQATT, CDR2 SNEGSKA (reference sequence). This CDR3 spans 12 amino acids. CDR3 amino acids: CSASEARETQYF. The DNA of the CDR3 is TGCAGTGCTAGTGAGGCGCGGGAGACCCAGTACTTC.

CDR3 DNA: TGCGCCAGCAGCGAGCATGGACAGGGCGGGGGCTATGGCTACACCTTC. Protein: CASSEHGQGGGYGYTF. V is TRBV4-1 and J is TRBJ1-2; 8 positions match TRBD1. CDR1 is MGHRA, CDR2 YSYEKL, per germline. The trim removed 5 bases at V and 4 bases at J, leaving 12 bases unmatched. CDR3 length: 16 amino acids.

CDR3 amino acids: CASSHPGPSSYEQYF. The CDR3 coding sequence is TGTGCCAGCAGCCATCCGGGCCCCAGCTCCTACGAGCAGTACTTC. The chain recombines TRBV4-2 with TRBJ2-7, with D uncertain. The V gene's germline CDR1 is LGHNA and CDR2 YNFKEQ. This CDR3 contains 15 residues. Trimming left V 3 bases short and J 0 bases short, with 12 bases between.

This chain connects TRBV9 to TRBJ1-5, with a weak D call TRBD1 (6 bases). CDR3 length equals 15 residues. Looked up from germline, CDR1 is SGDLS and CDR2 is YYNGEE. Trimming pared 0 bases from V and 4 bases from J, leaving 11 bases between. This CDR3 is CASSVGAGANQPQHF. CDR3 coding DNA: TGTGCCAGCAGCGTAGGAGCAGGGGCTAATCAGCCCCAGCATTTT.